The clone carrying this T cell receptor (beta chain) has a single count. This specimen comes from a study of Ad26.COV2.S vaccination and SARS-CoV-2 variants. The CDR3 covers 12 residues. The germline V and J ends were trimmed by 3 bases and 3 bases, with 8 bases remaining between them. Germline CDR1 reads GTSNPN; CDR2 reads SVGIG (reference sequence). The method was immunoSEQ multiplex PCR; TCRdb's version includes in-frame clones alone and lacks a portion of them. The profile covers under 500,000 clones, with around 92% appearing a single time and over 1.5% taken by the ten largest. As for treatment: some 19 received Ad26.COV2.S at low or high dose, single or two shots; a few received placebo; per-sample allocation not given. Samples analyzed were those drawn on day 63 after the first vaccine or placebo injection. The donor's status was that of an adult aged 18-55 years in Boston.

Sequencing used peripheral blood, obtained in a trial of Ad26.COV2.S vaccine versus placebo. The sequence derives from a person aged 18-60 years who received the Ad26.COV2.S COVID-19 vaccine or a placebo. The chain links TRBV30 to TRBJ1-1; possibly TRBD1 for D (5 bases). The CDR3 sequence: CAWSWGDTEAFF. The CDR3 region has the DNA TGTGCCTGGAGCTGGGGGGACACTGAAGCTTTCTTT. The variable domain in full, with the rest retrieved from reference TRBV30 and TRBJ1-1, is SQTIHQWPATLVQPVGSPLSLECTVEGTSNPNLYWYRQAAGRGLQLLFYSVGIGQISSEVPQNLSASRPQDRQFILSSKKLLLSDSGFYLCAWSWGDTEAFFGQGTRLTVV.